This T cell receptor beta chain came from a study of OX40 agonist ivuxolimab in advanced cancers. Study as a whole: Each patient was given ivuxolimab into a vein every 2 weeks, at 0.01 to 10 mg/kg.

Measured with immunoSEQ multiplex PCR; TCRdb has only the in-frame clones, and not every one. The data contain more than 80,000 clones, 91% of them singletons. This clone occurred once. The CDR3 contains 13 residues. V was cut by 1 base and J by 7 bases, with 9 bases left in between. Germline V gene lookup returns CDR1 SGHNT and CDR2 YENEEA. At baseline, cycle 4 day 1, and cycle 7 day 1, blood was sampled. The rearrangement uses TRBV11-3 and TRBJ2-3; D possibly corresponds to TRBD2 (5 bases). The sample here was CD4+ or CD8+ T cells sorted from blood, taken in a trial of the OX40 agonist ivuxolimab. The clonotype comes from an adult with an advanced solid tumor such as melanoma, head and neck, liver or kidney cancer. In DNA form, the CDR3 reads TGTGCCAGCAGCTTAGCCGAGGGTTATACGCAGTATTTT. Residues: CASSLAEGYTQYF.